The clone carrying this TCR beta chain was seen a handful of times. Its cognate antigen is unknown. The CDR3 consists of 15 residues. Per the germline V gene, CDR1 is SGHVS and CDR2 is FNYEAQ. V trimming: 6 bases; J trimming: 6 bases; junction bases outside the gene matches: 10. cDNA molecules carried unique molecular identifiers, and template switching added a universal primer site. TCRdb used MiXCR to reprocess the 5' RACE reads, holding one entry per CDR3 protein. The profile shows about 690,000 distinct CDR3 sequences, 5.5% to 6.5% of them singletons. This record comes from a study of identical twins. General observations from the study: Abundant beta clonotypes from cord blood had fewer insertions, unlike memory repertoires, which showed none. Donors were not followed over many years; analysis was cross-sectional.

This sequence originates from a man between 18 and 35 years old in good health. The chain has TRBV7-6 and TRBJ2-3; 9 bases are a match to TRBD2. The sample was naive T cells sorted from blood. The CDR3 region has the DNA TGTGCCAGCAGGGGAACTAGCGGGTATGGGGATACGCAGTATTTT. Translation: CASRGTSGYGDTQYF.